Here is one T cell receptor (beta chain) with its context. Study processing details: By means of reference gene primer amplification, nucleated cell counts were estimated. Only in-frame clones appear in the TCRdb table, and some are missing; sequencing was by immunoSEQ multiplex PCR. V, J and clone size reflect that table, while D and trimming were determined from the DNA. This sample carries around 57,000 clones, about 90% of them seen once, and the ten largest clones take about 18%. V lost 1 base and J lost 4, with 9 bases in between. Germline loops: CDR1 KGHDR, CDR2 SFDVKD. The CDR3 runs 15 residues. This sample is drawn from a study of blood T cell repertoires in COVID-19. Across the whole study: Sample material is recorded as cDNA or gDNA derived from T cells, B-cell-depleted T cells, or PBMCs.

The TCR was taken from a woman aged 80 or over with active COVID-19. Sequenced material: peripheral blood. The rearrangement uses TRBV24-1 and TRBJ2-2; tentative D call: TRBD1 (6 bases). CDR3 DNA: TGTGCCACCAGTGATTTTAAAGGGGGCACCGGGGAGCTGTTTTTT. Translated, it gives CATSDFKGGTGELFF.